This T cell receptor (beta chain) was sequenced for a study of blood T cell repertoires in COVID-19. Study-level information: Researchers got acute and convalescent COVID-19 samples from the United States, Italy and Spain. Sample material is recorded as cDNA or gDNA derived from T cells, B-cell-depleted T cells, or PBMCs.

In the original processing: Amplifying reference gene primers gave estimates of nucleated cell counts. Using immunoSEQ multiplex PCR, the repertoire was profiled, and TCRdb retains in-frame clones only, with some absent. From that table come the V and J calls and clone size; the DNA was used to work out D and trimming. Found here are over 250,000 clones, about 87% of them singletons; the top ten hold 9.5% to 13%. During active infection, Seattle patients enrolled and were then monitored through disease. Germline V gives CDR1 SGHKS, CDR2 YYEKEE (reference sequence). V lost 4 bases and J 2 bases, leaving 13 bases between the germline ends. The CDR3 runs to 14 residues.

The origin of this receptor is a woman aged 70-85 years with COVID-19, enrolled during active disease. The chain has TRBV5-5 and TRBJ2-7; D gene unclear. The sequenced sample was peripheral blood. The DNA of the CDR3 is TGTGCCAGCAGCCTCGTGACTCCGACCTACGAGCAGTACTTC. This sequence encodes CASSLVTPTYEQYF.